Listed here are 30 T cell receptor beta chains from one sample, sequenced in a study of cytomegalovirus exposure and HLA in healthy donors. PCR involved 60 Vbeta and 13 Jbeta primers. Measured with immunoSEQ multiplex PCR; TCRdb has only the in-frame clones, and not every one. The sample lists roughly 130,000 clones, approximately 80% occurring once. Material for sequencing was PBMCs. These receptors came from a man in his late teens or twenties in good health and CMV-seronegative.

The chain uses TRBV27 and TRBJ1-2; D unresolved. Looked up from germline, CDR1 is MNHEY and CDR2 is SMNVEV (reference sequence). The V end was cut by 7 bases, the J end by 3 bases, with 12 bases between. The CDR3 has 13 residues. The CDR3 DNA sequence: TGTGCCAGCATGCGGTACGGAGACTATGGCTACACCTTC. This codes for CASMRYGDYGYTF.

The genes are TRBV28 and TRBJ1-4; D may be TRBD1 (5 bases). The V end was cut by 3 bases, the J end by 7 bases, with 15 bases between. This CDR3 comprises 15 residues. Germline CDR1 reads MDHEN; CDR2 reads SYDVKM. The CDR3 DNA is TGTGCCAGCAGTTTCCCGGGAGGGACGGGTGAAAAACTGTTTTTT. Residues: CASSFPGGTGEKLFF. Full variable domain (outside the CDR3, taken from reference TRBV28 and TRBJ1-4): DVKVTQSSRYLVKRTGEKVFLECVQDMDHENMFWYRQDPGLGLRLIYFSYDVKMKEKGDIPEGYSVSREKKERFSLILESASTNQTSMYLCASSFPGGTGEKLFFGSGTQLSVL.

The rearrangement joins TRBV4-3 to TRBJ2-5; D uncertain. Germline V gives CDR1 LGHNA, CDR2 YSLEER. V lost 0 bases and J 3 bases, leaving 11 bases between the germline ends. The CDR3 totals 15 residues. Written as DNA, the CDR3 is TGCGCCAGCAGCCAAGAGTTGATCCGAGAAGAGACCCAGTACTTC. Amino acids: CASSQELIREETQYF.

V usage is TRBV4-1 and J usage is TRBJ2-5, with 9 positions matching TRBD2. The CDR3 has 15 amino acids. Trimming removed 1 base from V and 4 bases from J; junction bases left unmatched: 4. Germline loops: CDR1 MGHRA, CDR2 YSYEKL. The CDR3 sequence is CASSQAAGGLETQYF. The CDR3 DNA is TGCGCCAGCAGCCAAGCCGCGGGGGGGTTAGAGACCCAGTACTTC.

The chain couples TRBV7-9 to TRBJ2-3, with 8 bases matching TRBD2. The CDR3 has 16 amino acids. V lost 5 bases and J lost 5; bases outside the gene matches: 12. Per the germline V gene, CDR1 is SEHNR and CDR2 is FQNEAQ (reference sequence). This chain's CDR3 is CASSSQGLGFKDTQYF. CDR3 DNA sequence: TGTGCCAGCAGCAGCCAGGGACTAGGGTTTAAAGATACGCAGTATTTT.

The chain links TRBV6-6 to TRBJ2-5; tentative D call: TRBD1 (6 bases). V shed 2 bases and J shed 9 bases, with 16 bases lying between them. The germline gives CDR1 MNHNY, CDR2 SVGAGI (reference sequence). The CDR3 has 14 residues. CDR3 amino acids: CASSYPRDTLAQYF. As DNA, the CDR3 is TGTGCCAGCAGTTACCCCCGGGACACCCTGGCCCAGTACTTC.

Points on this clone: Other DNA sequences from this sample encode an identical CDR3 as well. The V call is TRBV4-3, the J call TRBJ2-7, with D perhaps TRBD2 (5 bases). Germline V gene sequence: CDR1 LGHNA, CDR2 YSLEER. This CDR3 contains 12 residues. Deletions cut 0 bases from V and 7 bases from J, with 7 bases between. The CDR3 loop reads CASSQDRGEQYF. CDR3 bases: TGCGCCAGCAGCCAAGATCGGGGAGAGCAGTACTTC.

The rearrangement links TRBV6-5 to TRBJ1-2; D unclear. This CDR3 has 12 amino acids. Per the germline V gene, CDR1 is MNHEY and CDR2 is SVGAGI. V was clipped by 4 bases and J by 6 bases, with 9 bases between them. As DNA, the CDR3 is TGTGCCAGCAGTTTAGGAGGTCATGGCTACACCTTC. Translated: CASSLGGHGYTF.

The chain is built from TRBV5-1 and TRBJ2-4, with TRBD1 matching 9 bases. Unmatched junction bases numbered 14, after V lost 4 bases and J lost 9 bases. The CDR3 has 16 residues. The germline V gene encodes CDR1 SGHRS and CDR2 YFSETQ. The CDR3 DNA sequence: TGCGCCAGCAGCGAAGAACCGGGACAGGGTACCTCCATTCAGTACTTC. This codes for CASSEEPGQGTSIQYF.

On this clone itself: Other DNA variants within this sample encode the same CDR3. The chain combines TRBV30 with TRBJ2-3; D might be TRBD1 (5 bases). Germline lookup yields CDR1 GTSNPN and CDR2 SVGIG (reference sequence). V was shortened by 0 bases and J by 4 bases, with 8 bases between the two germline ends. The CDR3 is 13 residues long. CDR3 coding DNA: TGTGCCTGGAGTGTAGGCAGGGCAGATACGCAGTATTTT. Its protein product is CAWSVGRADTQYF.

The chain carries TRBV7-9 and TRBJ2-1, with D perhaps TRBD2 (6 bases). Deletions cut 4 bases from V and 6 bases from J, with 7 bases between. Looked up from germline, CDR1 is SEHNR and CDR2 is FQNEAQ (reference sequence). CDR3 length equals 12 residues. The CDR3 nucleotides read TGTGCCAGCAGCTCTAGCGTCAATGAGCAGTTCTTC. Translating gives CASSSSVNEQFF.

This sequence joins TRBV27 and TRBJ1-2, with D uncertain. Germline V gene data show CDR1 as MNHEY and CDR2 as SMNVEV (reference sequence). The CDR3 is made up of 15 amino acids. V gave up 5 bases and J gave up 4 bases, with 17 bases separating them. DNA for the CDR3: TGTGCCAGCAGTCCCCTGGGAGAGCGGGGCTATGGCTACACCTTC. The encoded protein is CASSPLGERGYGYTF.

This sequence joins TRBV5-1 and TRBJ1-4; 7 positions match TRBD1. In germline, CDR1 is SGHRS, CDR2 YFSETQ. Unmatched junction bases numbered 6, after V lost 0 bases and J lost 7 bases. This CDR3 region has 15 residues. The chain's CDR3 is CASSLAGTEFEKLFF. CDR3 nucleotide sequence: TGCGCCAGCAGCTTGGCCGGGACAGAGTTTGAAAAACTGTTTTTT.

The V and J genes are TRBV4-3 and TRBJ2-2; D possibly corresponds to TRBD2 (6 bases). Trimming took 0 bases from V and 4 from J, leaving 12 bases between them. Germline V CDR1 and CDR2: LGHNA, YSLEER. The CDR3 runs 16 residues. The DNA for the CDR3 is TGCGCCAGCAGCCAAGACACGGGCGGGGTCACCGGGGAGCTGTTTTTT. It specifies CASSQDTGGVTGELFF.

The CDR3 DNA is TGTGCCTGGAGTGTCCGGAAGGGAGACTACGAGCAGTACTTC. It codes for CAWSVRKGDYEQYF. This chain uses TRBV30 with TRBJ2-7; possible D gene TRBD2, 5 bases. The CDR3 sequence is 14 residues long. Trimming took 0 bases from V and 3 from J, leaving 12 bases between them. Germline V gene sequence: CDR1 GTSNPN, CDR2 SVGIG (reference sequence).

Comment on this clone: Other DNA variants within this sample encode the same CDR3. This sequence joins TRBV4-3 and TRBJ1-1, with a tentative D call TRBD1 (5 bases). CDR1 is LGHNA, CDR2 YSLEER, per germline. Trimming stripped 0 bases from V and 0 bases from J, with 5 bases between. CDR3 size: 14 residues. The CDR3 protein is CASSQETVNTEAFF. The CDR3 bases are TGCGCCAGCAGCCAAGAGACAGTGAACACTGAAGCTTTCTTT.

V usage is TRBV28 and J usage is TRBJ1-2; no reliable D call. The CDR3 length is 11 residues. Germline CDR1 reads MDHEN; CDR2 reads SYDVKM. V gave up 11 bases and J gave up 4 bases, with 11 bases separating them. The DNA of the CDR3 is TGTGCCGCTCGGAGGACCTATGGCTACACCTTC. This gives the protein CAARRTYGYTF.

The chain couples TRBV5-6 to TRBJ2-3, with 10 bases fitting TRBD2. Germline CDR1 reads SGHDT; CDR2 reads YYEEEE. The J segment lost 5 bases and the V segment lost 3 bases, leaving 9 bases of the junction unmatched. The CDR3 consists of 16 residues. DNA of the CDR3: TGTGCCAGCAGCTCGGAAGCGGGGGGGCCCCTAGATACGCAGTATTTT. This encodes CASSSEAGGPLDTQYF.

This clone has more than one count but fewer than ten. V is TRBV28 and J is TRBJ2-1; possibly TRBD1 for D (6 bases). CDR1 is MDHEN, CDR2 SYDVKM, per germline. This CDR3 spans 13 amino acids. Trimming left V 9 bases short and J 9 bases short, with 18 bases between. This CDR3 is CASKGHPNSEQFF. For the CDR3, the DNA is TGTGCCAGTAAGGGACATCCAAACAGTGAGCAGTTCTTC.

This clone was seen once. The chain carries TRBV28 and TRBJ1-2; tentative D call: TRBD1 (5 bases). The CDR3 runs to 14 residues. Trimming removed 5 bases from V and 2 bases from J, with 12 bases in between. Germline values: CDR1 MDHEN, CDR2 SYDVKM. This chain's CDR3 is CASSAYRTNYGYTF. The CDR3 DNA reads TGTGCCAGCAGTGCATACAGGACCAACTATGGCTACACCTTC.

The chain has TRBV6-5 and TRBJ2-7; D is undetermined. Per germline, CDR1 MNHEY and CDR2 SVGAGI. V was shortened by 4 bases and J by 5 bases, with 15 bases between the two germline ends. CDR3 length equals 14 residues. The DNA for the CDR3 is TGTGCCAGCAGTTCGCCCAAAGGAGTACACGAGCAGTACTTC. It codes for CASSSPKGVHEQYF.

This chain links TRBV9 with TRBJ1-1; D remains ambiguous. The CDR3 has 13 amino acids. Trimming left V 1 base short and J 2 bases short, with 6 bases between. Germline values: CDR1 SGDLS, CDR2 YYNGEE. CDR3 nucleotides: TGTGCCAGCAGCGTAACAATTAACACTGAAGCTTTCTTT. Translated, it gives CASSVTINTEAFF.

The rearrangement links TRBV30 to TRBJ1-5, with D unclear. Per germline, CDR1 GTSNPN and CDR2 SVGIG (reference sequence). The V end lost 1 base, the J end lost 4 bases, and 8 bases lay between the germline ends. The CDR3 runs to 13 residues. The CDR3, as DNA: TGTGCCTGGAGTGGGAGAGATAATCAGCCCCAGCATTTT. This encodes CAWSGRDNQPQHF.

This clone occurred a few times. The V and J genes are TRBV10-1 and TRBJ1-1; no clear D. The ends were cut back, 0 bases at V and 7 bases at J, with 9 bases in the middle. The CDR3 totals 13 residues. In germline, CDR1 is WNHNN, CDR2 SYGVQD (reference sequence). The DNA for the CDR3 is TGCGCCAGCAGTGAGTCTGGGCCTATTGAAGCTTTCTTT. Translation: CASSESGPIEAFF.

The chain combines TRBV29-1 with TRBJ2-5; 7 nucleotides agree with TRBD1. In germline, CDR1 is SQVTM, CDR2 ANQGSEA. The CDR3 consists of 15 residues. After removal of 2 bases from V and 1 base from J, the junction contained 7 bases not matched to a gene. CDR3 in DNA: TGCAGCGTTGAACCCCTGGACAGGTCCCAAGAGACCCAGTACTTC. Protein product: CSVEPLDRSQETQYF. The full variable domain, in which reference TRBV29-1 and TRBJ2-5 provide the parts outside the CDR3, is SAVISQKPSRDICQRGTSLTIQCQVDSQVTMMFWYRQQPGQSLTLIATANQGSEATYESGFVIDKFPISRPNLTFSTLTVSNMSPEDSSIYLCSVEPLDRSQETQYFGPGTRLLVL.

This chain's CDR3 is CAWSPQRGATNEQFF. The CDR3 DNA sequence: TGTGCCTGGAGTCCCCAGCGGGGGGCGACCAATGAGCAGTTCTTC. The chain joins TRBV30 to TRBJ2-1; 9 bases align to TRBD2. There are 15 residues in the CDR3. The V gene's germline CDR1 is GTSNPN and CDR2 SVGIG (reference sequence). Germline trimming cut 2 bases from V and 6 bases from J; bases unmatched to any gene: 8.

V usage is TRBV5-1 and J usage is TRBJ2-7; the D gene is possibly TRBD1 (5 bases). Germline lookup yields CDR1 SGHRS and CDR2 YFSETQ. The CDR3 loop spans 16 amino acids. With 0 bases removed from V and 3 bases from J, the gap between germline ends came to 16 bases. The CDR3 DNA sequence: TGCGCCAGCAGCTTGGACCGCTCAGGGCCTTACTACGAGCAGTACTTC. It specifies CASSLDRSGPYYEQYF.

This chain uses TRBV10-1 with TRBJ1-6, with TRBD1 matching 7 bases. Germline CDR1 and CDR2: WNHNN and SYGVQD (reference sequence). The V and J ends lost 2 bases and 6 bases, in that order; junction bases with no gene match: 7. The CDR3 extends over 16 amino acids. The CDR3 DNA reads TGCGCCAGCAGTGAGGGCAGGGGGATCGGTAATTCACCCCTCCACTTT. Translated, it gives CASSEGRGIGNSPLHF.

This clone was detected only once. The chain employs TRBV2 and TRBJ2-5; the D is unclear. The CDR3 spans 15 residues. The ends were cut back, 1 base at V and 5 bases at J, with 14 bases in the middle. CDR1 is SNHLY and CDR2 is FYNNEI in the germline V gene. CDR3 DNA sequence: TGTGCCAGCAGTGAAGGCATCACGAGGTGGGAGACCCAGTACTTC. It encodes CASSEGITRWETQYF.

CDR3: CASSPGTGGGGSKRDEQFF. The CDR3 DNA sequence: TGTGCCAGCAGCCCCGGGACAGGGGGTGGGGGGAGTAAACGCGATGAGCAGTTCTTC. The chain joins TRBV11-2 to TRBJ2-1, with 11 positions matching TRBD1. This CDR3 has 19 residues. Germline-derived CDR1 and CDR2 are SGHAT and FQNNGV. With 5 bases clipped from V and 8 bases from J, the junction kept 20 bases outside the gene matches.